This passage covers 19 T cell receptor beta chains from one sample sequenced in a study of T cell responses to AZD1222 COVID-19 vaccine (dated by TCRdb to the early 2020s). Taken with the paper, the label for time point translates to: baseline before first vaccination. The library was prepared using the immunoSEQ multiplex PCR assay. TCRdb obtained this table from immuneACCESS and retained in-frame rearrangements with V and J assigned. These tables miss some clones; where compared with another copy, unresolved V genes account for less than half of the shortfall, and the remainder is unexplained. The table for this sample lists about 99,000 clones; 75% to 95% of them were counted only once. The ten largest clones represent under 50% of the sample. This material consisted of peripheral blood, taken on day 0 of AZD1222 vaccination. The receptors originated from an adult in good health.

The CDR3 nucleotides are TGTGCCAGCAGTTACCTCCTGACAGAAGCAACTAATGAAAAACTGTTTTTT. Its protein is CASSYLLTEATNEKLFF. The chain carries TRBV6-2 or TRBV6-3 and TRBJ1-4; D possibly corresponds to TRBD1 (5 bases). This CDR3 has 17 amino acids. V gave up 2 bases and J gave up 0 bases, with 13 bases separating them. Germline V gene lookup returns CDR1 MNHEY and CDR2 SVGEGT.

The genes are TRBV15 and TRBJ2-7, with D possibly being TRBD2 (7 bases). The CDR3 covers 14 residues. Trimming took 9 bases from V and 0 from J, leaving 15 bases between them. CDR1 and CDR2 from the germline V gene are LNHNV and YYDKDF (reference sequence). The CDR3 bases are TGTGCCACGGGTAGGGGGGGTGGCTCCTACGAGCAGTACTTC. Translation gives CATGRGGGSYEQYF. Full variable domain (missing parts from reference TRBV15 and TRBJ2-7): DAMVIQNPRYQVTQFGKPVTLSCSQTLNHNVMYWYQQKSSQAPKLLFHYYDKDFNNEADTPDNFQSRRPNTSFCFLDIRSPGLGDTAMYLCATGRGGGSYEQYFGPGTRLTVT.

The chain links TRBV6-5 to TRBJ2-7, with 8 bases aligning to TRBD1. The CDR3 totals 15 residues. V was pared by 5 bases and J by 7 bases, with 13 bases of the junction left unmatched. The germline V gene has CDR1 MNHEY and CDR2 SVGAGI. The CDR3 DNA reads TGTGCCAGCAGTACCGACAGGGGCCTTCTCAATGAGCAGTACTTC. Translating gives CASSTDRGLLNEQYF.

The V and J genes are TRBV5-1 and TRBJ1-2, with TRBD1 identical over 7 bases. V shed 0 bases, J shed 9 bases, and the junction held 14 bases outside the gene matches. The CDR3 runs 16 residues. Germline lookup yields CDR1 SGHRS and CDR2 YFSETQ. The chain's CDR3 is CASSLGQGDGVGSYTF. The CDR3 DNA reads TGCGCCAGCAGCTTGGGACAGGGAGATGGGGTGGGGAGCTACACCTTC.

The genes are TRBV21-1 and TRBJ2-7. TRBV21-1 is described as a pseudogene. The CDR3 runs to 16 residues. The CDR3 sequence: CASSKISSGILYEQYF. The CDR3 DNA follows: TGTGCCAGCAGCAAGATCTCGTCGGGCATCCTCTACGAGCAGTACTTC.

The genes are TRBV24-1 and TRBJ1-5, with 8 bases matching TRBD1. CDR1 and CDR2 (germline): KGHDR, SFDVKD. The CDR3 spans 14 residues. With 4 bases clipped from V and 6 bases from J, the junction kept 4 bases outside the gene matches. For the CDR3, the DNA is TGTGCCACCAGTGACCGACAGGGGAGTCAGCCCCAGCATTTT. Protein product: CATSDRQGSQPQHF.

This clone was counted once. The chain employs TRBV9 and TRBJ1-4, with TRBD1 as a possible D gene (6 bases). The V and J ends lost 0 bases and 4 bases respectively, with 10 bases between them. From germline, CDR1 is SGDLS and CDR2 YYNGEE. CDR3 length: 15 residues. CDR3 nucleotides: TGTGCCAGCAGCGTAGGGACAGATTATAATGAAAAACTGTTTTTT. This translates into CASSVGTDYNEKLFF.

This clone was detected a few times. V and J are TRBV7-2 and TRBJ2-7; D uncertain. CDR1 is SGHTA, CDR2 FQGNSA, per germline. V was shortened by 1 base and J by 6 bases, with 10 bases between the two germline ends. The CDR3 extends over 13 amino acids. DNA of the CDR3: TGTGCCAGCAGCTTAGGACTGGATGTCGAGCAGTACTTC. Translation gives CASSLGLDVEQYF.

This chain joins TRBV11-1 and TRBJ2-1, with D hard to call. The V gene's germline CDR1 is SGHAT and CDR2 FQDESV (reference sequence). The V end lost 1 base, the J end lost 8 bases, and 9 bases lay between the germline ends. CDR3 size: 13 residues. The CDR3 here is CASSLGAEYEQFF. The DNA of the CDR3 is TGTGCCAGCAGCTTAGGAGCAGAGTATGAGCAGTTCTTC.

This clone was seen just once. The CDR3 sequence: CASSEVGDTLHF. The CDR3 DNA is TGCGCCAGCAGTGAGGTCGGCGACACCCTCCACTTT. The chain combines TRBV10-2 with TRBJ1-6; D not certain. The CDR3 runs to 12 residues. Germline CDR1 and CDR2: WSHSY and SAAADI. V gave up 2 bases and J gave up 14 bases, with 10 bases separating them.

The chain uses TRBV9 and TRBJ2-1, with 10 bases that match TRBD1. The CDR3 extends over 14 amino acids. Germline CDR1 and CDR2: SGDLS and YYNGEE. V trimming: 4 bases; J trimming: 7 bases; junction bases outside the gene matches: 5. The CDR3: CASSPWDRGNEQFF. The DNA of the CDR3 is TGTGCCAGCAGCCCCTGGGACAGGGGAAATGAGCAGTTCTTC.

The chain recombines TRBV5-1 with TRBJ2-7; no firm D call. This CDR3 has 14 amino acids. Deletions cut 0 bases from V and 0 bases from J, with 7 bases between. Germline V gene sequence: CDR1 SGHRS, CDR2 YFSETQ. CDR3 protein: CASSLASVSYEQYF. The CDR3 DNA follows: TGCGCCAGCAGCTTGGCCAGCGTCTCCTACGAGCAGTACTTC.

The CDR3 protein is CASSFRGSTEAFF. Written as DNA, the CDR3 is TGTGCCAGCAGCTTCCGAGGGAGTACTGAAGCTTTCTTT. The chain links TRBV7-2 to TRBJ1-1, with no clear D. The CDR3 has 13 amino acids. Germline-derived CDR1 and CDR2 are SGHTA and FQGNSA. Trimming took 3 bases from V and 5 from J, leaving 10 bases between them.

The chain is built from TRBV29-1 and TRBJ2-7, with TRBD1 identical over 7 bases. After removal of 5 bases from V and 1 base from J, the junction contained 2 bases not matched to a gene. Germline V CDR1 and CDR2: SQVTM, ANQGSEA. CDR3 length equals 12 residues. CDR3 residues: CSVRQGSYEQYF. CDR3 DNA sequence: TGCAGCGTTCGACAGGGTTCCTACGAGCAGTACTTC.

The V gene is TRBV18, the J gene TRBJ1-5; D is uncertain. V lost 6 bases and J lost 2, with 14 bases in between. This CDR3 has 15 residues. CDR1 is KGHSH, CDR2 LQKENI, per germline. For the CDR3, the DNA is TGTGCCAGCTCCCCCCCCGGGCAGGGCAATCAGCCCCAGCATTTT. Translation: CASSPPGQGNQPQHF.

This clone has a single count. The chain links TRBV5-4 to TRBJ1-1; D call uncertain. The CDR3 is 13 residues long. The V end lost 0 bases, the J end lost 1 base, and 4 bases lay between the germline ends. Germline V lookup: CDR1 SGHNT, CDR2 YYREEE (reference sequence). The DNA of the CDR3 is TGTGCCAGCAGCTTGGCTAGGAACACTGAAGCTTTCTTT. Translating it yields CASSLARNTEAFF.

CDR3: CASSVASGLNTEAFF. CDR3 sequence (DNA): TGTGCCAGCAGCGTAGCGTCAGGGTTGAACACTGAAGCTTTCTTT. This chain uses TRBV9 with TRBJ1-1; D may be TRBD1 (5 bases). The CDR3 spans 15 residues. The V and J ends lost 0 bases and 0 bases respectively, with 9 bases between them. Germline values: CDR1 SGDLS, CDR2 YYNGEE.

The chain joins TRBV27 to TRBJ2-1; possible D gene TRBD1, 6 bases. Per the germline V gene, CDR1 is MNHEY and CDR2 is SMNVEV (reference sequence). Trimming took 5 bases from V and 0 from J, leaving 11 bases between them. The length of the CDR3 is 15 residues. CDR3: CASSIDRSSYNEQFF. The CDR3 DNA follows: TGTGCCAGCAGTATAGACAGGAGCTCCTACAATGAGCAGTTCTTC.

The CDR3 region is CASSQDLAGGSSYEQYF. CDR3 DNA: TGCGCCAGCAGCCAGGATTTAGCGGGAGGGAGCTCCTACGAGCAGTACTTC. The chain links TRBV4-1 to TRBJ2-7, with 11 bases matching TRBD2. Germline CDR1 MGHRA, CDR2 YSYEKL. V gave up 3 bases and J gave up 0 bases; unmatched junction bases: 7. This CDR3 is built from 17 residues.